This TCR beta chain was recovered during a study of post-analysis software for immune sequencing data. The study, taken as a whole, reports: In patients, TRBV5-6, TRBV5-1 and TRBV20-1 belonged to five TRBV segments found more frequently than in controls. Controls showed significantly higher normalized Chao1 diversity than did multiple sclerosis patients.

To note about this clonotype: What it binds is unknown.

Unique molecular identifiers had been added to the TCR beta cDNA libraries. A single record per CDR3 protein comes from TCRdb applying MiXCR to the PCR reads. The data show about 260,000 distinct CDR3 sequences, just over 35% seen once. The CDR3 has 13 amino acids. The V gene lost 0 bases and the J gene lost 7 bases, with 7 bases spanning the gap. Per the germline V gene, CDR1 is LNHNV and CDR2 is YYDKDF (reference sequence). The sample taken for sequencing was blood. The chain links TRBV15 to TRBJ2-1; no definite D call. This sequence originates from a girl aged 10 to 17 with multiple sclerosis. CDR3 DNA sequence: TGTGCCACCAGCAGAGAAAATAAGAATGAGCAGTTCTTC. This codes for CATSRENKNEQFF.